This TCR beta chain is from a study of blood T cell repertoires in COVID-19. The wider study: Donors in the United States, Italy and Spain gave samples during acute or convalescent COVID-19.

The sample holds one count of this clone. There are 16 residues in the CDR3. Trimming took 2 bases from V and 8 from J; bases not matched to a gene: 5. Germline V gene sequence: CDR1 SGHAT, CDR2 FQNNGV. Sequenced by immunoSEQ multiplex PCR; TCRdb stores in-frame clones only, minus some. The sample holds hundreds of thousands of clones, around 91% seen once. During the 2 weeks before they entered the study, exposed participants had met someone with a PCR-confirmed or clinician-diagnosed COVID-19 case. The clonotype originates from a man under 40 who had been exposed to COVID-19. Sequencing was performed on PBMCs or T cells enriched from blood (not recorded which). V gene TRBV11-2 combines with J gene TRBJ2-1, with 14 bases fitting TRBD2. DNA for the CDR3: TGTGCCAGCAGCTTACGACTAGCGGGGGGGCCTTATGAGCAGTTCTTC. As protein: CASSLRLAGGPYEQFF.